These 17 T cell receptor beta chains came from one sample sequenced in a study of control samples from healthy donors and cancer patients. Clones were read by immunoSEQ multiplex PCR, and TCRdb kept only the in-frame ones, dropping some. Of approximately 220,000 clones listed, roughly 94% are singletons. The sequencing input was blood. The receptors were sampled from a man aged 50-59 years in good health.

V usage is TRBV7-9 and J usage is TRBJ2-1; 15 nucleotides align to TRBD2. This CDR3 has 19 amino acids. V lost 5 bases to trimming and J lost 1 base; unmatched junction nucleotides: 9. Germline V gene lookup returns CDR1 SEHNR and CDR2 FQNEAQ (reference sequence). The CDR3 DNA reads as TGTGCCAGCAGCATAAAGGGACTAGCGGGGGGCCTATCCTACAATGAGCAGTTCTTC. Its protein is CASSIKGLAGGLSYNEQFF.

This chain links TRBV28 with TRBJ1-1, with TRBD1 as a possible D gene (5 bases). Per the germline V gene, CDR1 is MDHEN and CDR2 is SYDVKM. Trimming shortened V by 3 bases and J by 4 bases, and 12 bases separated the two germline ends. CDR3 length equals 14 residues. The CDR3 spells CASSFGGTGTEAFF. For the CDR3, the DNA is TGTGCCAGCAGTTTCGGGGGAACGGGCACTGAAGCTTTCTTT.

J is TRBJ1-1 and V is TRBV11-3, with D possibly TRBD1 on 6 matching bases. V lost 3 bases to trimming and J lost 4 bases, with 12 bases between them. The CDR3 is 14 amino acids. Germline values: CDR1 SGHNT, CDR2 YENEEA. The CDR3 bases are TGTGCCAGCAGCTTGACAGGTGTGGGCACTGAAGCTTTCTTT. This codes for CASSLTGVGTEAFF.

This chain uses TRBV4-3 with TRBJ2-3; 11 bases map to TRBD2. CDR3 length: 17 amino acids. Germline-derived CDR1 and CDR2 are LGHNA and YSLEER. V lost 1 base to trimming and J lost 5 bases; unmatched junction nucleotides: 8. Here the CDR3 reads CASSQGPGSGGGDTQYF. CDR3 nucleotides: TGCGCCAGCAGCCAAGGGCCGGGTAGCGGGGGGGGAGATACGCAGTATTTT.

This clone has only one observation. This rearrangement joins TRBV18 to TRBJ2-7; tentative D call: TRBD1 (5 bases). CDR3 length: 13 residues. The germline V gene encodes CDR1 KGHSH and CDR2 LQKENI. The germline V and J ends were trimmed by 3 bases and 3 bases, with 9 bases remaining between them. DNA of the CDR3: TGTGCCAGCTCACCTGACAGTAACTACGAGCAGTACTTC. Its protein product is CASSPDSNYEQYF.

V is TRBV5-1 and J is TRBJ1-2, with 9 bases that match TRBD1. CDR1 is SGHRS and CDR2 is YFSETQ in the germline V gene. The V and J ends lost 5 bases and 4 bases, in that order; junction bases with no gene match: 6. The CDR3 runs to 14 residues. The CDR3 sequence is CASSTGTGTYGYTF. The CDR3 bases are TGCGCCAGCAGTACCGGGACAGGGACCTATGGCTACACCTTC.

The chain links TRBV18 to TRBJ1-2; 8 nucleotides match TRBD1. In germline, CDR1 is KGHSH, CDR2 LQKENI. V lost 6 bases, J lost 8 bases, and 8 bases stayed unmatched. The CDR3 has 13 residues. CDR3 region: CASSQGQGEGYTF. The CDR3 DNA sequence: TGTGCCAGCTCCCAAGGACAGGGAGAAGGCTACACCTTC.

V is TRBV19 and J is TRBJ2-5; a possible D gene is TRBD2 (5 bases). Deletions cut 8 bases from V and 5 bases from J, with 6 bases between. This CDR3 is built from 10 residues. Per germline, CDR1 LNHDA and CDR2 SQIVND (reference sequence). The CDR3 DNA is TGTGCCAGTCGCGGGGAGACCCAGTACTTC. It yields the protein CASRGETQYF.

CDR3 sequence: CASSEPGQGLGEQYF. In DNA, the CDR3 is TGCGCCAGCAGTGAGCCTGGACAGGGATTGGGCGAGCAGTACTTC. This chain links TRBV10-1 with TRBJ2-7; 8 nucleotides match TRBD1. Germline CDR1 reads WNHNN; CDR2 reads SYGVQD (reference sequence). CDR3 size: 15 residues. Trimming at V came to 2 bases and at J to 6 bases, leaving 9 bases not matched to a gene.

This clone was observed a handful of times. The gene calls are TRBV21-1 and TRBJ2-6; the D call of TRBD1 is as the table states it, not checked on the DNA. TRBV21-1 is marked as a pseudogene. CDR3 length: 17 residues. The CDR3 is CASGCPSGHMRANVLTF. The CDR3 bases are TGTGCCAGCGGCTGTCCCTCAGGCCACATGAGAGCCAACGTCCTGACTTTC.

The rearrangement links TRBV2 to TRBJ2-5; D gene uncertain. CDR3 length equals 11 residues. CDR1 is SNHLY and CDR2 is FYNNEI in the germline V gene. V dropped 1 base and J dropped 5 bases, with 2 bases sitting between them. The CDR3 sequence: CASSEVETQYF. Here the CDR3 DNA reads TGTGCCAGCAGTGAAGTGGAGACCCAGTACTTC.

V gene TRBV6-5 combines with J gene TRBJ1-1, with D perhaps matching TRBD1 (5 bases). Trimming left V 7 bases short and J 4 bases short, with 10 bases between. The CDR3 has 12 amino acids. Per germline, CDR1 MNHEY and CDR2 SVGAGI. CDR3 DNA: TGTGCCAGCACTGGGACGGGCACTGAAGCTTTCTTT. Amino acid sequence: CASTGTGTEAFF.

This clone occurred once. The genes are TRBV6-5 and TRBJ2-7; no definite D call. CDR3 size: 12 residues. V was clipped by 5 bases and J by 3 bases, with 8 bases between them. Germline-derived CDR1 and CDR2 are MNHEY and SVGAGI. The CDR3 DNA reads as TGTGCCAGCAGTCCTAGATACTACGAGCAGTACTTC. Translating gives CASSPRYYEQYF.

The chain couples TRBV10-3 to TRBJ2-5, with 10 nucleotides matching TRBD1. Germline V lookup: CDR1 ENHRY, CDR2 SYGVKD. The CDR3 runs 20 residues. The J segment lost 4 bases and the V segment lost 0 bases, leaving 17 bases of the junction unmatched. CDR3 amino acids: CAISESNLGWGQGPSETQYF. CDR3 in DNA: TGTGCCATCAGTGAGTCGAATCTGGGGTGGGGACAGGGGCCGTCAGAGACCCAGTACTTC.

The V and J genes are TRBV6-5 and TRBJ1-1; weak D call: TRBD1 (5 bases). CDR1 and CDR2 from the germline V gene are MNHEY and SVGAGI. The CDR3 runs to 14 residues. Trimming removed 9 bases from V and 1 base from J, with 15 bases in between. The chain's CDR3 is CASGGWGKNTEAFF. CDR3 DNA: TGTGCCAGTGGGGGGTGGGGAAAGAACACTGAAGCTTTCTTT.

V and J are TRBV15 and TRBJ1-2; no clear D. The CDR3 sequence is 13 residues long. Looked up from germline, CDR1 is LNHNV and CDR2 is YYDKDF (reference sequence). V dropped 0 bases and J dropped 13 bases, with 15 bases sitting between them. The CDR3 DNA is TGTGCCACCAGCAGAGACCTCATGGTAGCGGGCACCTTC. Its translation: CATSRDLMVAGTF.

This clone was recorded once. The V gene is TRBV5-6, the J gene TRBJ2-3; TRBD2 matches at 10 bases. The length of the CDR3 is 17 residues. Germline values: CDR1 SGHDT, CDR2 YYEEEE. With V trimmed by 4 bases and J by 1 base, 9 bases remained unmatched. The CDR3 nucleotides are TGTGCCAGCAGCCTAGGGACTAGCGCAGTTGGCACAGATACGCAGTATTTT. Amino acids: CASSLGTSAVGTDTQYF.